The 32 T cell receptor beta chains below all came from one sample that was sequenced in a study of blood T cell repertoires in COVID-19. The assay was immunoSEQ multiplex PCR, and TCRdb's table has in-frame clones only and misses some. The sample gives more than 200,000 clones, around 90% of which show up once; around 2% is in the top ten. Sequencing input: PBMCs or T cells enriched from blood (not recorded which). These receptors all come from a woman aged 18 to 35 who had recovered from COVID-19.

The chain has TRBV19 and TRBJ1-1; TRBD1 is a possible D gene (6 bases). Germline values: CDR1 LNHDA, CDR2 SQIVND (reference sequence). V lost 8 bases and J 0 bases, leaving 16 bases between the germline ends. The CDR3 runs to 15 residues. CDR3: CASGHRVALNTEAFF. The CDR3 nucleotides read TGTGCCAGTGGTCACAGGGTGGCTTTGAACACTGAAGCTTTCTTT.

The V and J genes are TRBV27 and TRBJ2-4; TRBD1 matches 8 bases. The junction had 0 bases not matched to a gene; V was cut back by 4 bases and J by 1 base. Per germline, CDR1 MNHEY and CDR2 SMNVEV (reference sequence). The CDR3 is made up of 14 amino acids. CDR3 residues: CASSWDRAKNIQYF. CDR3 nucleotide sequence: TGTGCCAGCAGTTGGGACAGGGCCAAAAACATTCAGTACTTC.

The rearrangement links TRBV6-5 to TRBJ2-5, with D perhaps TRBD1 (5 bases). Trimming removed 5 bases from V and 2 bases from J, with 12 bases in between. The CDR3 covers 14 residues. Germline values: CDR1 MNHEY, CDR2 SVGAGI. The CDR3 DNA is TGTGCCAGCAGTAACACAGGTCCGCAAGAGACCCAGTACTTC. This encodes CASSNTGPQETQYF.

The chain has TRBV7-8 and TRBJ2-7; TRBD2 might be the D (5 bases). V lost 1 base to trimming and J lost 3 bases, with 10 bases between them. Germline V gene lookup returns CDR1 SGHVS and CDR2 FQNEAQ. This CDR3 has 14 residues. The CDR3 reads CASSLGSGNYEQYF. The CDR3 DNA follows: TGTGCCAGCAGCTTAGGATCGGGGAACTACGAGCAGTACTTC.

The rearrangement joins TRBV18 to TRBJ1-1, with 7 positions matching TRBD1. Trimming removed 8 bases from V and 1 base from J; junction bases left unmatched: 10. The CDR3 is 15 residues long. Germline-derived CDR1 and CDR2 are KGHSH and LQKENI. CDR3 DNA: TGTGCCAGCAAACAACAGGGGACATGGAACACTGAAGCTTTCTTT. It specifies CASKQQGTWNTEAFF.

This chain links TRBV6-5 with TRBJ1-1; D may be TRBD1 (5 bases). The CDR3 is made up of 14 amino acids. Trimming removed 4 bases at V and 5 bases at J, with 14 bases between. The germline gives CDR1 MNHEY, CDR2 SVGAGI. CDR3 protein: CASSFRGERTEAFF. In DNA, the CDR3 is TGTGCCAGCAGTTTTAGGGGTGAGAGGACTGAAGCTTTCTTT.

The chain combines TRBV18 with TRBJ1-2, with 9 bases that match TRBD1. The V and J ends lost 4 bases and 5 bases, in that order; junction bases with no gene match: 8. The CDR3 is 15 amino acids. Germline V CDR1 and CDR2: KGHSH, LQKENI. In DNA form, the CDR3 reads TGTGCCAGCTCACGTCTACAGGGGGCGGAATATGGCTACACCTTC. Translated, it gives CASSRLQGAEYGYTF. Full variable domain (rest looked up from reference TRBV18 and TRBJ1-2): NAGVMQNPRHLVRRRGQEARLRCSPMKGHSHVYWYRQLPEEGLKFMVYLQKENIIDESGMPKERFSAEFPKEGPSILRIQQVVRGDSAAYFCASSRLQGAEYGYTFGSGTRLTVV.

This clone was picked up a small number of times. The chain uses TRBV15 and TRBJ1-1; perhaps TRBD1 as D (5 bases). V was cut by 1 base and J by 5 bases, with 11 bases left in between. CDR1 is LNHNV, CDR2 YYDKDF, per germline (reference sequence). The CDR3 extends over 14 amino acids. CDR3 protein: CATSRVGEGTEAFF. CDR3 in DNA: TGTGCCACCAGCAGAGTAGGGGAAGGGACTGAAGCTTTCTTT.

The chain couples TRBV10-1 to TRBJ1-3, with unresolved D. The germline V gene encodes CDR1 WNHNN and CDR2 SYGVQD (reference sequence). V lost 0 bases, J lost 0 bases, and 6 bases lay in between. The CDR3 has 15 residues. CDR3 sequence reads: CASSESAVSGNTIYF. In DNA form, the CDR3 reads TGCGCCAGCAGTGAGTCCGCAGTCTCTGGAAACACCATATATTTT.

The chain couples TRBV2 to TRBJ2-5, with D hard to call. CDR3 length equals 11 residues. The ends were cut back, 8 bases at V and 2 bases at J, with 6 bases in the middle. The germline V gene has CDR1 SNHLY and CDR2 FYNNEI. The CDR3 is CASGLQETQYF. As DNA, the CDR3 is TGTGCCAGCGGCCTTCAAGAGACCCAGTACTTC.

The V call is TRBV2, the J call TRBJ1-2, with no clear D. V shed 5 bases and J shed 8 bases, with 9 bases lying between them. Germline loops: CDR1 SNHLY, CDR2 FYNNEI. This CDR3 is built from 11 residues. The CDR3 DNA reads as TGTGCCAGCAGTTGGACTGGGGGCTACACCTTC. Protein: CASSWTGGYTF.

The rearrangement links TRBV4-3 to TRBJ1-1; TRBD1 matches 8 bases. The CDR3 has 13 residues. Unmatched junction bases numbered 2, after V lost 3 bases and J lost 5 bases. The germline V gene encodes CDR1 LGHNA and CDR2 YSLEER. CDR3 nucleotide sequence: TGCGCCAGCAGCCAGGGACAGGCGACTGAAGCTTTCTTT. Its translation is CASSQGQATEAFF.

This chain joins TRBV4-2 and TRBJ1-1; tentative D call: TRBD1 (6 bases). The V gene's germline CDR1 is LGHNA and CDR2 YNFKEQ. V lost 0 bases, J lost 7 bases, and 12 bases lay in between. The CDR3 spans 14 residues. The CDR3 DNA sequence: TGTGCCAGCAGCCAAGAGTTCCAGGGGAGTGAAGCTTTCTTT. It encodes CASSQEFQGSEAFF.

The chain joins TRBV4-1 to TRBJ1-1; 8 bases fit TRBD1. This CDR3 has 17 amino acids. Germline CDR1 is MGHRA and CDR2 is YSYEKL. The ends lost 1 base at V and 0 bases at J; junction bases unmatched: 7. Written as DNA, the CDR3 is TGCGCCAGCAGCCAAGGCCCAGGGGGCAATATGAACACTGAAGCTTTCTTT. This gives the protein CASSQGPGGNMNTEAFF.

The chain has TRBV7-3 and TRBJ2-2; a possible D gene is TRBD2 (5 bases). Trimming stripped 3 bases from V and 7 bases from J, with 15 bases between. The CDR3 is 15 amino acids. Germline lookup yields CDR1 SGHTA and CDR2 FQGTGA. The CDR3 loop is CASSFFGGRDGELFF. The CDR3 DNA follows: TGTGCCAGCAGCTTTTTCGGCGGACGGGACGGGGAGCTGTTTTTT.

The sample holds one count of this clone. V and J are TRBV9 and TRBJ1-2; 8 nucleotides line up with TRBD1. CDR1 and CDR2 from the germline V gene are SGDLS and YYNGEE. This CDR3 region has 15 residues. V was clipped by 1 base and J by 4 bases; unmatched bases: 6. CDR3 loop: CASSVRRGRSYGYTF. The CDR3 DNA reads TGTGCCAGCAGCGTACGCAGGGGGCGATCCTATGGCTACACCTTC.

The chain links TRBV10-3 to TRBJ2-3; D possibly corresponds to TRBD1 (6 bases). CDR1 is ENHRY and CDR2 is SYGVKD in the germline V gene. This CDR3 has 17 residues. V lost 4 bases and J lost 3, with 20 bases in between. CDR3 sequence (DNA): TGTGCCATCAGTGGGGGGCGAGCGCCTAACCCTACAGATACGCAGTATTTT. Protein product: CAISGGRAPNPTDTQYF.

This rearrangement joins TRBV28 to TRBJ2-7; 11 nucleotides agree with TRBD2. The germline V gene encodes CDR1 MDHEN and CDR2 SYDVKM. The CDR3 loop spans 14 amino acids. The V segment lost 6 bases and the J segment 2 bases; nucleotides outside the gene matches: 3. CDR3 region: CASRPGLAAYEQYF. DNA of the CDR3: TGTGCCAGCAGACCGGGACTAGCGGCCTACGAGCAGTACTTC.

This chain connects TRBV27 to TRBJ1-1; TRBD1 aligns across 9 bases. This CDR3 is built from 12 residues. Trimming removed 5 bases from V and 10 bases from J; junction bases left unmatched: 5. Germline lookup yields CDR1 MNHEY and CDR2 SMNVEV (reference sequence). DNA for the CDR3: TGTGCCAGCAGTGTCCACAGGGGGCCAGCTTTCTTT. This translates into CASSVHRGPAFF.

This chain connects TRBV7-2 to TRBJ1-6; D gene uncertain. This CDR3 spans 14 amino acids. The germline V gene has CDR1 SGHTA and CDR2 FQGNSA. Trimming took 6 bases from V and 10 from J, leaving 16 bases between them. For the CDR3, the DNA is TGTGCCAGCAGGATTACGGGGTACGGCTCACCCCTCCACTTT. Its protein is CASRITGYGSPLHF. The full variable domain, in which reference TRBV7-2 and TRBJ1-6 provide the parts outside the CDR3, is GAGVSQSPSNKVTEKGKDVELRCDPISGHTALYWYRQSLGQGLEFLIYFQGNSAPDKSGLPSDRFSAERTGGSVSTLTIQRTQQEDSAVYLCASRITGYGSPLHFGNGTRLTVT.

The chain links TRBV28 to TRBJ1-2; 11 nucleotides align to TRBD1. CDR1 MDHEN and CDR2 SYDVKM come from the germline V gene. Trimming took 8 bases from V and 6 from J; bases not matched to a gene: 5. The CDR3 is made up of 13 amino acids. The CDR3 sequence is CASSPGQGDGYTF. Here the CDR3 DNA reads TGTGCCAGCTCCCCGGGACAGGGGGATGGCTACACCTTC.

The rearrangement uses TRBV9 and TRBJ2-1; the match to TRBD2 covers 8 bases. There are 15 residues in the CDR3. Trimming at V came to 3 bases and at J to 3 bases, leaving 5 bases not matched to a gene. Germline loops: CDR1 SGDLS, CDR2 YYNGEE. The CDR3: CASSAGLGNYNEQFF. CDR3 bases: TGTGCCAGCAGCGCGGGACTAGGGAACTACAATGAGCAGTTCTTC.

This clone was observed a single time. The genes are TRBV28 and TRBJ2-3, with 7 positions matching TRBD2. V lost 10 bases to trimming and J lost 0 bases; unmatched junction nucleotides: 13. The CDR3 sequence is 16 residues long. In germline, CDR1 is MDHEN, CDR2 SYDVKM. CDR3 in amino acids: CAISAGRMSSTDTQYF. The DNA of the CDR3 is TGTGCCATATCCGCCGGGAGGATGTCTAGCACAGATACGCAGTATTTT.

The rearrangement uses TRBV27 and TRBJ1-3, with a possible D match to TRBD1 (6 bases). Trimming removed 6 bases at V and 5 bases at J, with 17 bases between. The CDR3 length is 15 residues. The germline V gene encodes CDR1 MNHEY and CDR2 SMNVEV (reference sequence). The CDR3 sequence: CASSSTGSVRNTIYF. The CDR3 region has the DNA TGTGCCAGCAGCTCCACAGGGAGTGTGAGAAACACCATATATTTT.

The rearrangement links TRBV4-3 to TRBJ1-2; D is undetermined. Trimming took off 1 base at V and 8 bases at J, with 17 bases between the two ends. The germline CDR1 and CDR2 sequences are LGHNA and YSLEER. The CDR3 is 15 amino acids. The CDR3 sequence is CASSQGIAGSWGYTF. CDR3 DNA sequence: TGCGCCAGCAGCCAAGGAATTGCCGGGAGTTGGGGCTACACCTTC.

The chain links TRBV11-1 to TRBJ1-2; D perhaps matches TRBD1 (5 bases). Trimming took off 1 base at V and 4 bases at J, with 10 bases between the two ends. The CDR3 is made up of 14 amino acids. Germline-derived CDR1 and CDR2 are SGHAT and FQDESV (reference sequence). The CDR3 DNA is TGTGCCAGCAGCTTAGGATTAACAGGCTATGGCTACACCTTC. Its translation is CASSLGLTGYGYTF.

The chain couples TRBV21-1 to TRBJ1-5; the table's D call of TRBD1 was not tested on the DNA. TRBV21-1 is listed as a pseudogene. This CDR3 comprises 16 residues. Here the CDR3 DNA reads TGTGCCAGCAGCAAGGTTGACAGGGGAGGAAATCAGCCCCAGCATTTT. Its protein product is CASSKVDRGGNQPQHF.

This sequence joins TRBV5-6 and TRBJ1-2, with D perhaps TRBD1 (5 bases). Germline loops: CDR1 SGHDT, CDR2 YYEEEE. V was pared by 4 bases and J by 3 bases, with 10 bases between. The CDR3 covers 13 residues. The CDR3 loop is CASSRREDYGYTF. The DNA of the CDR3 is TGTGCCAGCAGCCGCAGGGAGGACTATGGCTACACCTTC.

The genes are TRBV2 and TRBJ1-6; D is possibly TRBD1 (6 bases). CDR3 length equals 14 residues. From germline, CDR1 is SNHLY and CDR2 FYNNEI. Deletions cut 2 bases from V and 10 bases from J, with 12 bases between. CDR3 amino acids: CASSELAGVSPLHF. The CDR3 coding sequence is TGTGCCAGCAGTGAATTGGCAGGGGTGTCACCCCTCCACTTT.

This clone is a singleton in its sample. The chain carries TRBV29-1 and TRBJ2-7; TRBD2 is a possible D gene (6 bases). The length of the CDR3 is 13 residues. With 4 bases removed from V and 3 bases from J, the gap between germline ends came to 13 bases. CDR1 and CDR2 from the germline V gene are SQVTM and ANQGSEA. The CDR3 sequence is CSVGRQGGYEQYF. The CDR3 DNA sequence: TGCAGCGTTGGTAGGCAGGGAGGCTACGAGCAGTACTTC.

The chain links TRBV7-5 to TRBJ1-4; no check of the table's D call, TRBD1, against the DNA was made. TRBV7-5 is tagged as a pseudogene. CDR3 length: 13 amino acids. The CDR3 region is CARSLTGGEELFF. The CDR3 DNA reads TGTGCCAGAAGCTTGACAGGGGGCGAGGAACTGTTTTTT.

The chain employs TRBV3-1 (or the pseudogene TRBV3-2) and TRBJ2-1; TRBD1 aligns across 8 bases. This CDR3 is 11 amino acids long. The V and J ends lost 5 bases and 13 bases, in that order; junction bases with no gene match: 4. Germline V CDR1 and CDR2: LGHDT, YNNKEL (reference sequence). The DNA for the CDR3 is TGTGCCAGCAGCTGGGGACAGGCCCAGTTCTTC. Encoded protein: CASSWGQAQFF.